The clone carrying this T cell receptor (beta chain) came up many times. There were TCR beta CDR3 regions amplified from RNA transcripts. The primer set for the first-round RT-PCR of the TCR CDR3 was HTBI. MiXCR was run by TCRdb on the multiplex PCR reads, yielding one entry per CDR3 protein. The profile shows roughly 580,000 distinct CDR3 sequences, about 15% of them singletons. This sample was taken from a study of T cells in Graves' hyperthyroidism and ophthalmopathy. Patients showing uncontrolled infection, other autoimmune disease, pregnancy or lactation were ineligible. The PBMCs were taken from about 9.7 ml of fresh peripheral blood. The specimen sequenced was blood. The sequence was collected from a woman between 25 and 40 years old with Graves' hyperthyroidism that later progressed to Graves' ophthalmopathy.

This chain's CDR3 is CSARGQIKENDTEAFF. In nucleotides, the CDR3 is TGCAGTGCTAGAGGGCAGATAAAGGAAAATGACACTGAAGCTTTCTTT. The chain couples TRBV20-1 to TRBJ1-1; no firm D call. CDR3 length equals 16 residues. CDR1 is DFQATT, CDR2 SNEGSKA, per germline (reference sequence). Trimming left V 1 base short and J 3 bases short, with 18 bases between.